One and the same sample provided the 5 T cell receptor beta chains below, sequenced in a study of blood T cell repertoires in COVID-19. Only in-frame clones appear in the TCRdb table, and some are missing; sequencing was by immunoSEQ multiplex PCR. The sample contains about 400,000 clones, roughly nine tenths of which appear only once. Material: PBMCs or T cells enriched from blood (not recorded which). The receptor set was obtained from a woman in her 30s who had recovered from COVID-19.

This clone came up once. The CDR3, as DNA: TGCGCCAGCAGCTTGCTATGGACAGGGAACACCGGGGAGCTGTTTTTT. Protein product: CASSLLWTGNTGELFF. J is TRBJ2-2 and V is TRBV5-1, with 7 bases aligning to TRBD1. CDR3 length equals 16 residues. The V segment lost 1 base and the J segment 1 base; nucleotides outside the gene matches: 4. Germline V lookup: CDR1 SGHRS, CDR2 YFSETQ.

The DNA for the CDR3 is TGTGCCAGCAGCCAGGGTTGGACTGAAGCTTTCTTT. Its translation: CASSQGWTEAFF. The chain uses TRBV12-3 or TRBV12-4 and TRBJ1-1; weak D call: TRBD1 (5 bases). V lost 6 bases to trimming and J lost 5 bases, with 10 bases between them. The CDR3 is 12 residues long.

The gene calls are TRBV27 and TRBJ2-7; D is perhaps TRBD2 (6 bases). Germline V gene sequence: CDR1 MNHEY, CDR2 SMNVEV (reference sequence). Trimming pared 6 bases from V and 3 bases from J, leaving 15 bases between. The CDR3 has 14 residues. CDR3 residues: CASSPGWRGYEQYF. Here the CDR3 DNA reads TGTGCCAGCAGCCCCGGCTGGCGGGGCTACGAGCAGTACTTC.

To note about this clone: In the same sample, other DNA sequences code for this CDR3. The CDR3 DNA reads as TGTGCCAGCTCACGGGGGACAGCCAATTCACCCCTCCACTTT. It yields the protein CASSRGTANSPLHF. This chain uses TRBV18 with TRBJ1-6; 7 bases match TRBD1. V shed 4 bases and J 7 bases; nucleotides not matched to a gene: 4. The germline V gene has CDR1 KGHSH and CDR2 LQKENI. The CDR3 extends over 14 amino acids.

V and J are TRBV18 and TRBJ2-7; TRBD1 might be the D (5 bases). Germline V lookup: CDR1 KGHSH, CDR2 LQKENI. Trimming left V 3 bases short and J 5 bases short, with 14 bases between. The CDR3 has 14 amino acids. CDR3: CASSPGGRENEQYF. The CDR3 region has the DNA TGTGCCAGCTCACCCGGTGGCAGGGAAAACGAGCAGTACTTC. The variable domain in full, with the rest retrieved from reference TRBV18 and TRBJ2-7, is NAGVMQNPRHLVRRRGQEARLRCSPMKGHSHVYWYRQLPEEGLKFMVYLQKENIIDESGMPKERFSAEFPKEGPSILRIQQVVRGDSAAYFCASSPGGRENEQYFGPGTRLTVT.